Presented here are 27 T cell receptor beta chains from one specimen sequenced in a study of T cells in Graves' hyperthyroidism and ophthalmopathy (dated by TCRdb to between 2018 and 2021). Receptor libraries were prepared by multiplex PCR. Sequencing relied on an Illumina HiSeq 2000. TCR beta CDR3 regions were amplified from RNA transcripts. For the first round of RT-PCR on the TCR CDR3, the HTBI primer set was used together with the Qiagen OneStep RT-PCR kit. TCRdb reanalyzed the raw reads on its own, using fastp at Q25 for trimming and MiXCR for clone calling, and kept in-frame beta chains. Entries that share a CDR3 protein sequence are merged under the most common genes and DNA. This sample lists under 500,000 distinct CDR3 sequences; roughly 13% were detected once. 28% of the sample belongs to the ten largest clones. Sequencing was done on a sample of blood. Receptors originate from a man aged 50-59 years with Graves' ophthalmopathy.

This clonotype has just a few counts. A read error is possible here, since a much larger clone lies one base away. The chain is built from TRBV3-1 and TRBJ2-7; 11 bases fit TRBD2. The DNA end is more similar to TRBJ2-1, so the J call may be wrong. Per germline, CDR1 LGHDT and CDR2 YNNKEL (reference sequence). This CDR3 is 17 amino acids long. CDR3 coding DNA: TGTGCCAGCAGCCAAGTGGGACTAGCGGCCCGGGTGTACGAGCAGTTCTTC. Translation gives CASSQVGLAARVYEQFF.

The table lists this clonotype with many counts. The chain recombines TRBV7-9 with TRBJ2-3, with 11 bases identical to TRBD2. From germline, CDR1 is SEHNR and CDR2 FQNEAQ (reference sequence). J gave up 2 bases and V 4 bases, and 2 bases lay outside the gene matches. The CDR3 spans 15 residues. The CDR3 DNA follows: TGTGCCAGCAGCTGGGGACTAGCGGCCACAGATACGCAGTATTTT. It translates to CASSWGLAATDTQYF.

J is TRBJ1-1 and V is TRBV24-1; D remains unclear. Germline CDR1 KGHDR, CDR2 SFDVKD. The V end was cut by 7 bases, the J end by 6 bases, with 14 bases between. There are 13 residues in the CDR3. CDR3 bases: TGTGCCACCAGCGAAGCTACCCCCCCTGAAGCTTTCTTT. It codes for CATSEATPPEAFF.

This clonotype was detected many times. The rearrangement links TRBV29-1 to TRBJ2-7; no definite D call. The germline V gene has CDR1 SQVTM and CDR2 ANQGSEA. The CDR3 is 13 residues long. The V gene lost 8 bases and the J gene lost 2 bases, with 16 bases spanning the gap. The CDR3, as DNA: TGCAGCACTCAACTCCCAGGCACCTACGAGCAGTACTTC. Protein product: CSTQLPGTYEQYF.

This sequence joins TRBV7-9 and TRBJ1-1; tentative D call: TRBD1 (5 bases). The CDR3 is 15 amino acids. With 1 base removed from V and 6 bases from J, the gap between germline ends came to 15 bases. Germline CDR1 reads SEHNR; CDR2 reads FQNEAQ (reference sequence). CDR3 coding DNA: TGTGCCAGCAGCTTAGATGATGTTGGGGCAGCTGAAGCTTTCTTT. Its translation: CASSLDDVGAAEAFF. Variable domain in full (rest from reference TRBV7-9 and TRBJ1-1): DTGVSQNPRHKITKRGQNVTFRCDPISEHNRLYWYRQTLGQGPEFLTYFQNEAQLEKSRLLSDRFSAERPKGSFSTLEIQRTEQGDSAMYLCASSLDDVGAAEAFFGQGTRLTVV.

The sample holds many counts of this clonotype. The chain employs TRBV29-1 and TRBJ1-1; possible D gene TRBD1, 5 bases. Deletions cut 8 bases from V and 1 base from J, with 20 bases between. Germline V CDR1 and CDR2: SQVTM, ANQGSEA. CDR3 length: 15 amino acids. The chain's CDR3 is CSFRDLESPNTEAFF. CDR3 DNA sequence: TGCAGCTTTCGGGACCTCGAGTCGCCGAACACTGAAGCTTTCTTT.

The CDR3 coding sequence is TGTGCCAGTATCCGGAGGACAGGGGATGGCTACACCTTC. Its translation is CASIRRTGDGYTF. The V and J genes are TRBV19 and TRBJ1-2, with 9 nucleotides matching TRBD1. The J segment lost 6 bases and the V segment lost 7 bases, leaving 6 bases of the junction unmatched. CDR1 and CDR2 from the germline V gene are LNHDA and SQIVND (reference sequence). CDR3 length equals 13 residues.

This clonotype was seen more than once but under ten times. Possible read error: a much larger clone is one base away. The CDR3 here is CASGGGSRFNEQYF. CDR3 sequence (DNA): TGTGCCAGCGGTGGAGGTAGCAGATTCAACGAGCAGTACTTC. The chain is built from TRBV7-8 and TRBJ2-7, with D perhaps TRBD2 (5 bases). Germline V gene lookup returns CDR1 SGHVS and CDR2 FQNEAQ. This CDR3 spans 14 amino acids. Deletions cut 8 bases from V and 5 bases from J, with 19 bases between.

This clonotype came up a few times. The chain is built from TRBV12-3 or TRBV12-4 and TRBJ2-7, with a tentative D call TRBD1 (5 bases). The V end lost 8 bases, the J end lost 2 bases, and 13 bases lay between the germline ends. The CDR3 has 13 residues. CDR3 residues: CASQITGAYEQYF. As DNA, the CDR3 is TGTGCCAGCCAAATAACAGGTGCCTACGAGCAGTACTTC.

This clonotype was observed a handful of times. A read error is likely, as this CDR3 ends without the conserved phenylalanine or tryptophan. V gene TRBV14 combines with J gene TRBJ2-7; 7 nucleotides align to TRBD1. CDR3 length equals 14 residues. Germline V gene data show CDR1 as SGHDN and CDR2 as FVKESK. The V segment lost 1 base and the J segment 2 bases; nucleotides outside the gene matches: 2. The CDR3 sequence: CASSQVGTAYEQYL. The CDR3 region has the DNA TGTGCCAGCAGCCAAGTAGGGACAGCCTACGAGCAGTACCTC.

As regards this clonotype: A much larger clone differs from this one at a single base, so this may be a read error. The CDR3 DNA follows: TGTGCCAGCAGTTTACCGACAGGGGGACTCGTGGAAAAACCGTTTTTT. Its translation: CASSLPTGGLVEKPFF. The chain has TRBV28 and TRBJ1-4, with 9 nucleotides matching TRBD1. The germline V gene encodes CDR1 MDHEN and CDR2 SYDVKM. The CDR3 consists of 16 residues.

This clonotype was observed many times. The chain is built from TRBV20-1 and TRBJ1-5; no definite D call. Germline V gene lookup returns CDR1 DFQATT and CDR2 SNEGSKA (reference sequence). The CDR3 length is 14 residues. V lost 1 base and J lost 4, with 11 bases in between. This CDR3 is CSARVAARNQPQHF. CDR3 nucleotide sequence: TGCAGTGCTAGAGTTGCCGCGAGAAATCAGCCCCAGCATTTT.

Here the CDR3 reads CASSAGYNTGELFF. The CDR3, as DNA: TGTGCCAGCAGTGCAGGTTATAACACCGGGGAGCTGTTTTTT. The chain carries TRBV6-4 and TRBJ2-2; D is uncertain. The V and J ends lost 4 bases and 2 bases respectively, with 8 bases between them. CDR1 is MRHNA and CDR2 is SNTAGT in the germline V gene. The CDR3 has 14 amino acids.

This clonotype was seen at least ten times. This chain links TRBV27 with TRBJ1-1; D may be TRBD1 (6 bases). With 9 bases removed from V and 6 bases from J, the gap between germline ends came to 17 bases. The CDR3 is 13 residues long. Germline CDR1 reads MNHEY; CDR2 reads SMNVEV (reference sequence). CDR3 nucleotide sequence: TGTGCCAGTCGGACAGCCCGGGCCTCTGAAGCTTTCTTT. Amino acid sequence: CASRTARASEAFF.

This clonotype appeared a few times. The chain links TRBV27 to TRBJ2-7; D possibly uses TRBD1 or TRBD2 (7 bases each). The V and J ends lost 5 bases and 1 base respectively, with 15 bases between them. The CDR3 totals 15 residues. Germline CDR1 reads MNHEY; CDR2 reads SMNVEV (reference sequence). The CDR3 DNA follows: TGTGCCAGCAGTCTCGCGGGGGACAGTTCCTACGAGCAGTACTTC. Translating gives CASSLAGDSSYEQYF.

This clonotype was picked up many times. The chain employs TRBV14 and TRBJ1-1, with D unclear. Germline CDR1 is SGHDN and CDR2 is FVKESK. The V end lost 1 base, the J end lost 8 bases, and 8 bases lay between the germline ends. The CDR3 is 12 amino acids. In DNA, the CDR3 is TGTGCCAGCAGCCAAGCCGGGGTGGAAGCTTTCTTT. Its translation is CASSQAGVEAFF.

The V and J genes are TRBV16 and TRBJ2-7; 9 nucleotides agree with TRBD1. The junction had 9 bases not matched to a gene; V was cut back by 5 bases and J by 4 bases. CDR1 is KGHSY and CDR2 is FQNENV in the germline V gene. The CDR3 has 15 residues. CDR3 loop: CASSERDRATYEQYF. CDR3 nucleotide sequence: TGTGCCAGCAGCGAAAGGGACAGGGCTACGTACGAGCAGTACTTC.

V is TRBV4-2 and J is TRBJ2-1, with 7 bases fitting TRBD2. Germline values: CDR1 LGHNA, CDR2 YNFKEQ. The CDR3 extends over 17 amino acids. V lost 0 bases, J lost 3 bases, and 8 bases stayed unmatched. The CDR3 loop reads CASSQEPSGSRYNEQFF. CDR3 nucleotide sequence: TGTGCCAGCAGCCAAGAGCCTAGCGGATCACGCTACAATGAGCAGTTCTTC.

The chain uses TRBV15 and TRBJ1-3; D may be TRBD1 (5 bases). CDR1 and CDR2 from the germline V gene are LNHNV and YYDKDF (reference sequence). The CDR3 extends over 15 amino acids. Trimming pared 5 bases from V and 0 bases from J, leaving 11 bases between. The CDR3 coding sequence is TGTGCCACCAGCCGTCAGAGGGGCTCTGGAAACACCATATATTTT. This codes for CATSRQRGSGNTIYF.

This clonotype was observed many times. V is TRBV6-1 and J is TRBJ2-5; D is perhaps TRBD2 (6 bases). The germline V gene encodes CDR1 MNHNS and CDR2 SASEGT. Trimming stripped 2 bases from V and 3 bases from J, with 13 bases between. This CDR3 contains 15 residues. CDR3 protein: CASSELGGRKETQYF. CDR3 in DNA: TGTGCCAGCAGTGAATTGGGGGGTCGGAAAGAGACCCAGTACTTC.

This clonotype was observed at least ten times. V gene TRBV7-9 combines with J gene TRBJ2-5, with 9 bases matching TRBD2. Trimming took 1 base from V and 2 from J; bases not matched to a gene: 5. The germline CDR1 and CDR2 sequences are SEHNR and FQNEAQ (reference sequence). The CDR3 contains 16 residues. CDR3 in amino acids: CASSLGLAGMQETQYF. The CDR3 nucleotides are TGTGCCAGCAGCTTAGGGCTAGCGGGGATGCAAGAGACCCAGTACTTC.

This clonotype was counted ten times or more. The rearrangement uses TRBV2 and TRBJ2-3; 8 bases are a match to TRBD1. The trim removed 6 bases at V and 5 bases at J, leaving 10 bases unmatched. Looked up from germline, CDR1 is SNHLY and CDR2 is FYNNEI. The CDR3 is 15 amino acids. The CDR3 loop reads CASSTQPRGLDTQYF. DNA for the CDR3: TGTGCCAGCAGCACACAGCCCAGGGGGCTAGATACGCAGTATTTT.

The chain uses TRBV19 and TRBJ1-4; a possible D gene is TRBD1 (5 bases). CDR3 length equals 15 residues. Germline assignment: CDR1 LNHDA and CDR2 SQIVND (reference sequence). V was pared by 7 bases and J by 8 bases, with 20 bases between. Written as DNA, the CDR3 is TGTGCCAGTAACAGGAACACCCAAACCTTCGAAAAACTGTTTTTT. Residues: CASNRNTQTFEKLFF. The full variable domain, rest sourced from reference TRBV19 and TRBJ1-4, is DGGITQSPKYLFRKEGQNVTLSCEQNLNHDAMYWYRQDPGQGLRLIYYSQIVNDFQKGDIAEGYSVSREKKESFPLTVTSAQKNPTAFYLCASNRNTQTFEKLFFGSGTQLSVL.

This clonotype appeared many times. The genes are TRBV14 and TRBJ2-1, with D perhaps matching TRBD1 (6 bases). The germline CDR1 and CDR2 sequences are SGHDN and FVKESK. The CDR3 has 18 amino acids. Deletions cut 5 bases from V and 7 bases from J, with 27 bases between. The CDR3 loop reads CASSAWMGRGISANEQFF. CDR3 DNA: TGTGCCAGCAGCGCCTGGATGGGTAGGGGGATATCTGCGAATGAGCAGTTCTTC.

This clonotype was recorded at least ten times. The chain employs TRBV6-1 and TRBJ1-2, with TRBD1 as a possible D gene (6 bases). Per the germline V gene, CDR1 is MNHNS and CDR2 is SASEGT. This CDR3 contains 14 residues. Trimming pared 5 bases from V and 0 bases from J, leaving 10 bases between. The CDR3 here is CASSPAGANYGYTF. In DNA form, the CDR3 reads TGTGCCAGCAGTCCCGCAGGGGCTAACTATGGCTACACCTTC.

This clonotype was detected many times. The V gene is TRBV5-1, the J gene TRBJ1-6; a possible D gene is TRBD1 (5 bases). The CDR3 totals 14 residues. Per germline, CDR1 SGHRS and CDR2 YFSETQ. V lost 4 bases and J 10 bases, leaving 15 bases between the germline ends. CDR3 loop: CASSPGRGGSPLHF. For the CDR3, the DNA is TGCGCCAGCAGCCCGGGGAGGGGTGGCTCACCCCTCCACTTT. The complete variable domain, with remaining parts taken from reference TRBV5-1 and TRBJ1-6, reads KAGVTQTPRYLIKTRGQQVTLSCSPISGHRSVSWYQQTPGQGLQFLFEYFSETQRNKGNFPGRFSGRQFSNSRSEMNVSTLELGDSALYLCASSPGRGGSPLHFGNGTRLTVT.

This clonotype was observed at least ten times. V and J are TRBV24-1 and TRBJ2-1; D call uncertain. The V gene lost 5 bases and the J gene lost 5 bases, with 9 bases spanning the gap. The CDR3 extends over 13 amino acids. The V gene's germline CDR1 is KGHDR and CDR2 SFDVKD. The CDR3 DNA follows: TGTGCCACCAGTGGGCCTAACAACAATGAGCAGTTCTTC. Protein: CATSGPNNNEQFF.